Presented here are 10 T cell receptor beta chains from one specimen sequenced in a study of blood T cell repertoires in COVID-19. The protocol was immunoSEQ multiplex PCR, while the TCRdb copy is restricted to in-frame clones and leaves out a portion. The sample carries 90,000 to 100,000 clones, around 85% recorded once. The sequenced sample was peripheral blood. The receptors come from a human donor in a cohort sampled during active COVID-19.

The chain links TRBV6-5 to TRBJ1-5, with a possible D match to TRBD1 (6 bases). V was clipped by 9 bases and J by 3 bases, with 12 bases between them. Germline V CDR1 and CDR2: MNHEY, SVGAGI. The CDR3 consists of 13 residues. CDR3 loop: CASTTGPNQPQHF. Here the CDR3 DNA reads TGTGCCAGTACTACAGGGCCCAATCAGCCCCAGCATTTT.

This clone showed up just a few times. The chain is built from TRBV15 and TRBJ2-1, with 9 bases identical to TRBD1. Trimming removed 0 bases from V and 2 bases from J; junction bases left unmatched: 8. This CDR3 contains 18 residues. The germline gives CDR1 LNHNV, CDR2 YYDKDF (reference sequence). The CDR3, as DNA: TGTGCCACCAGCAGAGATCTCCCGGGACAGGGTACCTACAATGAGCAGTTCTTC. This codes for CATSRDLPGQGTYNEQFF.

This clone has only a few counts. The V gene is TRBV7-2, the J gene TRBJ1-1; the D is unclear. Germline CDR1 and CDR2: SGHTA and FQGNSA. The CDR3 length is 16 residues. V dropped 1 base and J dropped 0 bases, with 12 bases sitting between them. The CDR3 sequence: CASSLVVGVVNTEAFF. In nucleotides, the CDR3 is TGTGCCAGCAGCTTAGTGGTCGGGGTGGTGAACACTGAAGCTTTCTTT.

The rearrangement joins TRBV2 to TRBJ1-3; TRBD1 matches 7 bases. Germline loops: CDR1 SNHLY, CDR2 FYNNEI. The CDR3 is made up of 14 amino acids. J was trimmed by 4 bases and V by 6 bases; bases with no gene match: 6. The CDR3 DNA reads TGTGCCAGCAGAGATACAGGGGACGGAAACACCATATATTTT. It encodes CASRDTGDGNTIYF.

The V gene is TRBV5-5, the J gene TRBJ2-3; 9 nucleotides align to TRBD2. The CDR3 is 16 amino acids. Germline CDR1 and CDR2: SGHKS and YYEKEE (reference sequence). The trim removed 1 base at V and 0 bases at J, leaving 3 bases unmatched. Here the CDR3 DNA reads TGTGCCAGCAGCTTGTTGGCGGGAGGGAGCACAGATACGCAGTATTTT. This encodes CASSLLAGGSTDTQYF. Full variable domain (rest looked up from reference TRBV5-5 and TRBJ2-3): DAGVTQSPTHLIKTRGQQVTLRCSPISGHKSVSWYQQVLGQGPQFIFQYYEKEERGRGNFPDRFSARQFPNYSSELNVNALLLGDSALYLCASSLLAGGSTDTQYFGPGTRLTVL.

This clone was observed a single time. V is TRBV7-6 and J is TRBJ2-3, with D maybe TRBD2 (6 bases). V was shortened by 4 bases and J by 0 bases, with 11 bases between the two germline ends. Germline V CDR1 and CDR2: SGHVS, FNYEAQ. This CDR3 spans 15 amino acids. The CDR3: CASSSRGRSTDTQYF. DNA of the CDR3: TGTGCCAGCAGCTCACGGGGGAGAAGCACAGATACGCAGTATTTT.

The chain is built from TRBV28 and TRBJ2-3; 11 bases agree with TRBD2. The CDR3 sequence is 15 residues long. Germline-derived CDR1 and CDR2 are MDHEN and SYDVKM. V was pared by 5 bases and J by 3 bases, with 4 bases of the junction left unmatched. The CDR3: CASSPGTSGTDTQYF. As DNA, the CDR3 is TGTGCCAGCAGTCCCGGGACTAGCGGTACAGATACGCAGTATTTT.

The V call is TRBV6-5, the J call TRBJ2-3; the D is unclear. Trimming stripped 0 bases from V and 6 bases from J, with 10 bases between. CDR3 length equals 14 residues. Germline values: CDR1 MNHEY, CDR2 SVGAGI. CDR3 sequence (DNA): TGTGCCAGCAGTTACTCTGCCGAGGCGGATACGCAGTATTTT. Amino acids: CASSYSAEADTQYF.

This chain connects TRBV9 to TRBJ2-3, with 15 bases lining up with TRBD2. From germline, CDR1 is SGDLS and CDR2 YYNGEE. J gave up 8 bases and V 3 bases, and 10 bases lay outside the gene matches. The CDR3 covers 17 residues. The CDR3 DNA sequence: TGTGCCAGCAGCGAGGGACTAGCGGGAGGCTTGGGGGTTACGCAGTATTTT. Its translation is CASSEGLAGGLGVTQYF.

This chain joins TRBV19 and TRBJ1-2, with D maybe TRBD1 (5 bases). This CDR3 is built from 14 residues. Trimming removed 3 bases at V and 6 bases at J, with 14 bases between. The germline CDR1 and CDR2 sequences are LNHDA and SQIVND (reference sequence). The CDR3 DNA reads as TGTGCCAGTAGTATTCCCCGGGGGTTGAATGGCTACACCTTC. Amino acids: CASSIPRGLNGYTF.